The 3 T cell receptor beta chains below come from one sample, sequenced in a study of radiation and T cells in renal cell carcinoma. Here immunoSEQ multiplex PCR was the method, and the copy in TCRdb shows in-frame clones only, minus some. Of roughly 100,000 clones listed, 65% to 90% are singletons. Stated time point: baseline pretreatment blood. This sample's treatment: 15 Gy SBRT to primary tumor, nephrectomy 4 weeks later. The material sequenced was blood, taken from a patient whose treatment included radiotherapy and nephrectomy. The receptors originated from a man between 50 and 59 years old with renal cell carcinoma.

The chain has TRBV4-2 and TRBJ2-5, with 12 positions matching TRBD2. The CDR3 spans 14 residues. The germline gives CDR1 LGHNA, CDR2 YNFKEQ. The V and J ends lost 4 bases and 4 bases, in that order; junction bases with no gene match: 1. CDR3 region: CASSPGLAGETQYF. CDR3 coding DNA: TGTGCCAGCAGCCCGGGACTAGCGGGAGAGACCCAGTACTTC.

The chain has TRBV7-9 and TRBJ1-2; D remains unclear. Trimming took off 0 bases at V and 1 base at J, with 9 bases between the two ends. The CDR3 is 15 amino acids. Germline loops: CDR1 SEHNR, CDR2 FQNEAQ (reference sequence). In DNA, the CDR3 is TGTGCCAGCAGCTTAGCGTACGACATTAACTATGGCTACACCTTC. Translating gives CASSLAYDINYGYTF.

A remark on this clone: At one end, the junction sequence differs from germline, possibly due to a read error. The chain has TRBV4-2 and TRBJ2-7, with 13 positions matching TRBD2. The length of the CDR3 is 17 residues. Germline values: CDR1 LGHNA, CDR2 YNFKEQ. CDR3 bases: TGTGCCAGCAGCCAGGTCCGCGGGACTAGCGGGGCCTACGAGCGGTACTTC. It yields the protein CASSQVRGTSGAYERYF.